Below, one TCR beta chain is given with its context. Its antigen is as yet unknown. CD45RA-negative memory and CD45RA+ naive subsets were split from the CD4+ cells. This entry comes from a study of shared clonotypes between healthy human individuals. Background on the study: CD8 memory received one plate per donor, CD8 naive two, CD4 memory three and CD4 naive three.

Across several immunoSEQ plates, the genomic DNA of each subset was split evenly. Some clones are missing from TCRdb's copy, which holds only in-frame ones; the method was immunoSEQ multiplex PCR. The sample lists some 2,400,000 clones; roughly 95% were seen once. Findings and limits, study-wide: Only blood was sampled; tissue repertoires likely differ.

Sequenced sample: naive CD4+ T cells sorted from blood. The subset denotes: CD45RA+ positively selected. The TCR originated in a man aged 18 to 29 in good health.

CDR3 sequence (DNA): TGTGCCAGTAGTAACAGTGTGAACACTGAAGCTTTCTTT. This translates into CASSNSVNTEAFF. This chain uses TRBV19 with TRBJ1-1; D not resolved. The CDR3 extends over 13 amino acids. Germline lookup yields CDR1 LNHDA and CDR2 SQIVND (reference sequence). Between the trimmed V and J ends, which lost 4 bases and 0 bases, there was a span of 6 bases.